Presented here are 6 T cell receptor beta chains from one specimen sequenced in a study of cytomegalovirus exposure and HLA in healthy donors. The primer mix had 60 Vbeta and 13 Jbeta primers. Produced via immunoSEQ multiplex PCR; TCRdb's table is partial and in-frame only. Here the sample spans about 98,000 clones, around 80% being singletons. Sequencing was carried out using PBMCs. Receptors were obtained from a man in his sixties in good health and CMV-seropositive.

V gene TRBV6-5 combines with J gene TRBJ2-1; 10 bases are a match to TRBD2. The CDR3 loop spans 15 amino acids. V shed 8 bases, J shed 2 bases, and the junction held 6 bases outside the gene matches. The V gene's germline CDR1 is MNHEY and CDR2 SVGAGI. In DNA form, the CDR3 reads TGTGCCAGCTCAACTAGCGGGGTGACCTACAATGAGCAGTTCTTC. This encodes CASSTSGVTYNEQFF.

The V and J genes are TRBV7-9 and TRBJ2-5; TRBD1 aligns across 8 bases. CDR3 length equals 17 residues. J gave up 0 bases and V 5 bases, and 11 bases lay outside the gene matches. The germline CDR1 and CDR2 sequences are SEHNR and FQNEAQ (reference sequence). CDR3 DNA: TGTGCCAGCAGCGCCTCATCACAGGGGGTCCACCAAGAGACCCAGTACTTC. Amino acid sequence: CASSASSQGVHQETQYF.

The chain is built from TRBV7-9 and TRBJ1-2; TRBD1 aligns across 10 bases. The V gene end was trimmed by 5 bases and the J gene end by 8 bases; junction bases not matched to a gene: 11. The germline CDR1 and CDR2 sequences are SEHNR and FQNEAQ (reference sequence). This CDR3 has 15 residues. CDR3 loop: CASSAGPGTGAGYTF. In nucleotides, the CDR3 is TGTGCCAGCAGCGCAGGACCCGGGACAGGGGCCGGCTACACCTTC.

CDR3: CAISEGQSFGETQYF. As DNA, the CDR3 is TGTGCCATCAGTGAGGGACAGTCCTTTGGTGAGACCCAGTACTTC. The gene calls are TRBV10-3 and TRBJ2-5, with D perhaps TRBD1 (6 bases). The germline V gene encodes CDR1 ENHRY and CDR2 SYGVKD. The V end lost 2 bases, the J end lost 5 bases, and 15 bases lay between the germline ends. The CDR3 has 15 amino acids.

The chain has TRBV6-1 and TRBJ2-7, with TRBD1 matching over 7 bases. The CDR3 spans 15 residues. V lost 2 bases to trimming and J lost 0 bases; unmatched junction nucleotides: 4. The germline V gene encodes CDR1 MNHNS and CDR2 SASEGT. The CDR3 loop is CASSETGASSYEQYF. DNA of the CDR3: TGTGCCAGCAGTGAAACAGGGGCCAGCTCCTACGAGCAGTACTTC.

The CDR3 here is CASSFWGTQETQYF. The CDR3 nucleotides read TGTGCCAGCAGCTTCTGGGGGACACAAGAGACCCAGTACTTC. This chain uses TRBV7-2 with TRBJ2-5; a weak D match, TRBD1 (6 bases). The CDR3 loop spans 14 amino acids. V shed 3 bases and J shed 2 bases, with 10 bases lying between them. Germline CDR1 is SGHTA and CDR2 is FQGNSA.